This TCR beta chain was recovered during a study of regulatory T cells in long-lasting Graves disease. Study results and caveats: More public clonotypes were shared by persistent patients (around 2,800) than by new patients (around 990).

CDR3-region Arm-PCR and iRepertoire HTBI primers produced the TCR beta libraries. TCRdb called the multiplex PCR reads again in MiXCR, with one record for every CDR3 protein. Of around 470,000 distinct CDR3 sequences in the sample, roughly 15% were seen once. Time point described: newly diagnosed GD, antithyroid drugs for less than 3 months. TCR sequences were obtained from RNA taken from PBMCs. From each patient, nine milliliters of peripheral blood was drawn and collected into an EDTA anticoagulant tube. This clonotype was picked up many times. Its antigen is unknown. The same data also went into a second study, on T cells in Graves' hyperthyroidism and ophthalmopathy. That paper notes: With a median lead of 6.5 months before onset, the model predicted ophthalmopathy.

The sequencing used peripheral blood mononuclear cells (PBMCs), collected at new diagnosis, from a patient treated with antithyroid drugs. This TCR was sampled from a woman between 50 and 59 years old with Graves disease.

CDR3 loop: CASSPSTSPYNEQFF. The CDR3, as DNA: TGTGCCAGCAGTCCGTCGACTAGTCCCTACAATGAGCAGTTCTTC. The chain has TRBV27 and TRBJ2-1, with a possible D match to TRBD2 (6 bases). This CDR3 has 15 amino acids. The germline gives CDR1 MNHEY, CDR2 SMNVEV (reference sequence). Trimming removed 5 bases at V and 2 bases at J, with 13 bases between.